This T cell receptor (beta chain) was sequenced for a study of identical twins. V gave up 6 bases and J gave up 2 bases; unmatched junction bases: 7. The CDR3 runs 15 residues. Unique molecular identifiers were present on cDNA, and template switching added a universal primer site. TCRdb re-called the 5' RACE reads through MiXCR, storing one row per CDR3 protein. The table includes 700,000 or so distinct CDR3 sequences, about 20% detected once. Overall study findings and caveats: Excess sharing between twins was weaker in beta out-of-frame sequences.

This clonotype was found a few times. Its antigen is unidentified. The same sample was also used in a study of T cells expressing NK-cell markers.

The TCR comes from a woman aged 18 to 35 in good health. The V call is TRBV12-3 or TRBV12-4, the J call TRBJ2-1; 7 positions agree with TRBD2. Sequencing was carried out using PBMCs. The DNA for the CDR3 is TGTGCCAGCAGCCTACGGGAGGCCACCTACAATGAGCAGTTCTTC. This sequence encodes CASSLREATYNEQFF.